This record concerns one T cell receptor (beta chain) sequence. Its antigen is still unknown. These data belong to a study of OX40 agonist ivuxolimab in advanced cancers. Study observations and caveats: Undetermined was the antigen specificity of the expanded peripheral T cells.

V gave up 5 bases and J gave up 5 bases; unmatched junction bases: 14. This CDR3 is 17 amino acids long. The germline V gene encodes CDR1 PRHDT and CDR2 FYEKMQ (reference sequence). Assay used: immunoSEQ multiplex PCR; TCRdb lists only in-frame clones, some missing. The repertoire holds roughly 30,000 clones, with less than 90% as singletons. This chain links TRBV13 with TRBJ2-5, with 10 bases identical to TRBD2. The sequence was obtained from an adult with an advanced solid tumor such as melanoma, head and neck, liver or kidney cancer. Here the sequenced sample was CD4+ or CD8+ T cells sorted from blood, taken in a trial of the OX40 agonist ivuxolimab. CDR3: CASSPLGTSGKGETQYF. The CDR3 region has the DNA TGTGCCAGCAGCCCGCTCGGCACTAGCGGGAAGGGGGAGACCCAGTACTTC.